The clone carrying this T cell receptor (beta chain) showed up just a few times. The data were obtained in a study of T cell changes during pregnancy in multiple sclerosis. Trimming removed 4 bases from V and 1 base from J, with 10 bases in between. This CDR3 is built from 13 residues. The V gene's germline CDR1 is SQVTM and CDR2 ANQGSEA. Clones were read by immunoSEQ multiplex PCR, and TCRdb kept only the in-frame ones, dropping some. This sample yields just under 100,000 clones, of which 85% to 95% are seen a single time; 0.99% belongs to the top ten. The input for sequencing was peripheral blood, taken after pregnancy. The TCR sequence derives from a female donor with multiple sclerosis, enrolled in a pregnancy study. This chain joins TRBV29-1 and TRBJ1-1; D gene uncertain. The CDR3 loop reads CSVGNHRNTEAFF. The CDR3 coding sequence is TGCAGCGTTGGGAATCACAGGAACACTGAAGCTTTCTTT.